The T cell receptor beta chain described here comes from a study of vaccination and CD4 T cells after COVID-19. Only a few counts were recorded for this clonotype. Its antigen is as yet unknown. The treatment is: roughly nine-day PBMC culture with coronavirus spike peptide pools or control peptides (ViraFEST assay). With the Oncomine TCR Beta short-read assay, DNA from cultured CD4+ T cells was sequenced. Researchers extracted genomic DNA from CD4+ T cells that had been cultured. TCRdb reprocessed the PCR reads with MiXCR, giving one entry per CDR3 protein. The table includes more than 10,000 distinct CDR3 sequences, 22% detected once. CDR3 length equals 14 residues. The J segment lost 2 bases and the V segment lost 5 bases, leaving 5 bases of the junction unmatched. The germline V gene encodes CDR1 MNHEY and CDR2 SMNVEV (reference sequence).

The starting material was CD4+ T cells from blood, cultured in vitro, obtained after SARS-CoV-2 vaccination. The sequence was obtained from a human donor who had recovered from COVID-19. The gene calls are TRBV27 and TRBJ1-1, with 7 nucleotides matching TRBD1. The CDR3 spells CASSPRGTNTEAFF. CDR3 sequence (DNA): TGTGCCAGCAGTCCCAGGGGGACCAACACTGAAGCTTTCTTT.